This T cell receptor (beta chain) originates from a study of shared clonotypes between healthy human individuals (dated by TCRdb to the early 2020s). Describing the broader study: The cohort comprised two women and a few men aged 18 to 49 years. For each donor, CD4 naive and CD4 memory were each given three plates, CD8 naive was given two plates, and CD8 memory was given one plate. To estimate repertoire size and how much clonotypes are shared between individuals, the study performed deep sequencing of blood TCR repertoires from five healthy adults. Different laboratories and diverse techniques were used to prepare libraries and sequence TCR repertoires, to increase sequencing depth and limit assay-specific biases. Between about 0.8 and 9 billion PBMCs per donor were obtained by leukapheresis.

Per the germline V gene, SGHTA is the CDR1 and FQGNSA is the CDR2. Trimming takes 5 bases from V and 6 bases from J, and the germline ends sit 17 bases apart. The CDR3 starts with the cysteine, ends with the phenylalanine, and has 14 residues. Only the CDR3 portion is preserved as DNA: 42 bases, with reading frame beginning at the first base. Using the deep immunoSEQ assay, TCR CDR3 regions were amplified from genomic DNA by multiplex PCR. Extracted genomic DNA from each cell subset was spread evenly across all wells of several immunoSEQ 96-well plates, with each plate serving as a replicate. For sorted subsets, about 200 ng genomic DNA, equal to 25,000 to 35,000 T cell genomes, was loaded into each replicate PCR. Purified libraries were measured with a Qubit 3.0 fluorometer, size-checked on a Bioanalyzer 2100, and measured again with the KAPA Library Quantification kit. Each immunoSEQ 96-well plate was sequenced on its own single-read 150-cycle Illumina NextSeq 550 flow cell. As for how the authors treated the data: The immunoSEQ output contained only junctional sequences without quality scores, so filtering could not match that applied to full-length reads. To assign V/J genes and CDR3, sequences were annotated using PyIR, a Python wrapper for IgBLAST v1.9, with IMGT germline references. Reads were filtered out if the reads had weak V/J assignments (E-value above 1e-6), no CDR3, stop codons, out-of-frame junctions, or ambiguous translated residues. V3J clonotypes were defined by identical inferred V gene, J gene, and CDR3 amino acid sequence. The percentage overlap between two repertoires was calculated by dividing the number of shared unique clonotypes by the size of the smaller repertoire. Repertoire richness was assessed with RTK rarefaction, the Chao1 estimator, and Recon v2.1 estimates of unobserved clonotypes. For all TCRbeta clonotypes obtained by the gDNA method from four donors, generation probabilities were computed with OLGA. This immuneACCESS table, as held by TCRdb, lists in-frame sequences with V and J called but not all clones. Of the missing ones, under half trace to an unresolved V gene in checked studies; the others have no known cause. D and trimming come from the DNA, and the V and J calls and clone size come from that table. This sample gives roughly 700,000 clones in total; roughly 87% of them show up just once. 34% of the sample is taken by the ten largest.

The full study reports these points: Sampling was limited to blood, and TCR repertoires in tissue likely differ from TCR repertoires in blood. Naive subsets generally had larger estimated clonotype richness than memory subsets did. Pairwise subsampling led to the expectation that sequencing depth would affect the degree of clonotype sharing among donors. Across a handful of donors, around 5% of naive CD4, approximately 3.5% of naive CD8, around 2.5% of memory CD4, and 0.4% of memory CD8 clonotypes were shared. Higher generation probabilities were observed for clonotypes shared by all four sorted-subset donors than for non-shared clonotypes. Rarefaction of sorted-subset datasets indicated incomplete sequencing despite the large sequencing depth. Because the study included a small number of donors, the genetic and exposure-history diversity represented was limited.

In the case of this clone: It has no known antigen specificity. No base quality values were provided; no much bigger clone lies one nucleotide off.

Healthy HIV-negative adults with no recently reported acute infections or vaccinations were included as donors. Every donor was a Caucasian adult living in Nashville, Tennessee, USA. The CD8 memory samples were a combination of magnetically selected CD45RO+ cells and CCR7-negative CD45RA+ effector memory (TemRA) cells. After blood collection by leukapheresis, PBMCs were isolated using Ficoll-Histopaque density gradient centrifugation and then cryopreserved in the vapor phase of liquid nitrogen. Analytical flow cytometry was used to check the purity and quantity of each magnetically sorted T cell population. From each sorted fraction, genomic DNA was isolated and quantified by UV absorbance on a Nanodrop 2000c.

The chain joins TRBV7-2 to TRBJ2-7; the D segment may tentatively be TRBD1 or TRBD2, each giving 6 matched bases. This TCR was sampled from a man aged 18 to 29 in good health. Some clones in this sample may be carry-over from other donors' samples. Sequenced material: memory CD8+ T cells from PBMCs. The cell subset or site label on this specimen signifies: CD45RO+ cells pooled with CCR7-negative TemRA cells. Here the CDR3 is given as CASSPYGGRGEQYF. The base sequence is TGTGCCAGCAGCCCCTACGGGGGCCGAGGCGAGCAGTACTTC.